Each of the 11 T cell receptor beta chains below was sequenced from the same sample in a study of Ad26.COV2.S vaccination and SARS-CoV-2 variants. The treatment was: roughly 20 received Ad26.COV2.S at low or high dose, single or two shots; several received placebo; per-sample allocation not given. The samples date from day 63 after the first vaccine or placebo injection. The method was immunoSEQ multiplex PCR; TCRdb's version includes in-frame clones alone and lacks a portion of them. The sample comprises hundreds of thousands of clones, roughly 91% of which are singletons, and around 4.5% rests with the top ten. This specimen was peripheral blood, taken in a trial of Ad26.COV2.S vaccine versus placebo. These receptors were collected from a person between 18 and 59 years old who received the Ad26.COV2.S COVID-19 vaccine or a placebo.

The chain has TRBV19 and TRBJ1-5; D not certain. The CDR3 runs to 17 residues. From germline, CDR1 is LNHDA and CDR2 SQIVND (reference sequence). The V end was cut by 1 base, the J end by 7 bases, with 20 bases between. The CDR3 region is CASSIVGGSQKSQPQHF. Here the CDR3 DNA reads TGTGCCAGTAGTATAGTAGGAGGCAGTCAGAAAAGCCAGCCCCAGCATTTT.

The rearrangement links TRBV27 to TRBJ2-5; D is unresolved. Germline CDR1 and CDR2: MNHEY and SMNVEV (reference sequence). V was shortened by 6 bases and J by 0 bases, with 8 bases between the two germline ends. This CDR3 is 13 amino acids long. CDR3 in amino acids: CASRPLNQETQYF. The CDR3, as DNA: TGTGCCAGCAGACCTCTTAACCAAGAGACCCAGTACTTC.

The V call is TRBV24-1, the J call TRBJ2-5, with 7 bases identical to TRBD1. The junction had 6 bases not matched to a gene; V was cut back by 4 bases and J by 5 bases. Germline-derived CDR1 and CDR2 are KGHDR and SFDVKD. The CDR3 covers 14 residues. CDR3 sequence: CATSEGGEGETQYF. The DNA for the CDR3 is TGTGCCACCAGTGAAGGGGGCGAGGGGGAGACCCAGTACTTC.

In nucleotides, the CDR3 is TGCGCCAGCAGTGCCACGAGGGGATATGGGCACGAGCAGTACTTC. As protein: CASSATRGYGHEQYF. This chain links TRBV4-3 with TRBJ2-7, with D perhaps matching TRBD1 or TRBD2 (5 bases each). The V gene's germline CDR1 is LGHNA and CDR2 YSLEER. V shed 6 bases and J shed 5 bases, with 20 bases lying between them. The CDR3 totals 15 residues.

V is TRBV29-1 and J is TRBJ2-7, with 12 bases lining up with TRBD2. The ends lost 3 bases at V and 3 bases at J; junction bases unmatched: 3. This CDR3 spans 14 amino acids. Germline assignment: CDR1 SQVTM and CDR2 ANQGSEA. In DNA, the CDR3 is TGCAGCGTTGAGGAGGGACTAGCGGGCTACGAGCAGTACTTC. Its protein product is CSVEEGLAGYEQYF.

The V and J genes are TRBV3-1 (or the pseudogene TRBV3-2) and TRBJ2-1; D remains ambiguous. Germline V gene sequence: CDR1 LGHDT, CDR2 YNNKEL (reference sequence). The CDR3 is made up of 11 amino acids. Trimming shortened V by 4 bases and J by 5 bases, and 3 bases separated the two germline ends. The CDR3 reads CASSLHNEQFF. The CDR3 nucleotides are TGTGCCAGCAGCCTCCACAATGAGCAGTTCTTC.

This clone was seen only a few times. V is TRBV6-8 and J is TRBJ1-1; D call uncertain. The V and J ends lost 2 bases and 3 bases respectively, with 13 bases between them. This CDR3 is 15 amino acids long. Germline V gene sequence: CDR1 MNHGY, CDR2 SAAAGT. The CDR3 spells CASSYIREGDTEAFF. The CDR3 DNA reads TGTGCCAGCAGTTACATCCGGGAGGGCGACACTGAAGCTTTCTTT.

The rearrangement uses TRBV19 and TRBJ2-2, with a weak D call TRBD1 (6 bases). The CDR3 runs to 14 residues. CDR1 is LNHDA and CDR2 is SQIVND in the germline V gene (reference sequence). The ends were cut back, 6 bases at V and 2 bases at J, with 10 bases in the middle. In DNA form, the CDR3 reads TGTGCCAGTAGGGGACACCTTAACACCGGGGAGCTGTTTTTT. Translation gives CASRGHLNTGELFF.

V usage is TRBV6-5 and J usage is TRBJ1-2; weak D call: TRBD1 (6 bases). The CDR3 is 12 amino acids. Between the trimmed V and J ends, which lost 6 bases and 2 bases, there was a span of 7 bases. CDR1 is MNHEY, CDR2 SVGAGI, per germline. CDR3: CASRGGNYGYTF. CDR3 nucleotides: TGTGCCAGCAGAGGGGGGAACTATGGCTACACCTTC.

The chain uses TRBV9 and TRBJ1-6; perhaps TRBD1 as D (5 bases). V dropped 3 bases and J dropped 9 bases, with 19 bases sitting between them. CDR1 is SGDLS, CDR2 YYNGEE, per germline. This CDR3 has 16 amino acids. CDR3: CASSATPQGRFSPLHF. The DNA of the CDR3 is TGTGCCAGCAGCGCCACCCCTCAGGGTCGGTTTTCACCCCTCCACTTT.

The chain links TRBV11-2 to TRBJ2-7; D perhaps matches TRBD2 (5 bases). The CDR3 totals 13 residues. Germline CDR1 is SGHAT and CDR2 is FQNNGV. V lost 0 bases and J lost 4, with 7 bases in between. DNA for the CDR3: TGTGCCAGCAGCTTAGAGCTAGCTTACGAGCAGTACTTC. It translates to CASSLELAYEQYF.